This TCR beta chain was recovered during a study of T-cell memory formation after mild COVID-19. Study summary: Largely, the TCR clusters proved donor specific.

General observations from the study: Contracting CD4+ clones sat mainly in CM and EM; CD8+ in EMRA. The SARS-CoV-2 specificity of second-wave clones reaching peak at day 37 remained unverified.

TCR alpha and TCR beta cDNA libraries carrying sample barcodes and UMIs were produced by 5'RACE using constant-segment primers. TCRdb fed the 5' RACE reads into MiXCR, producing one record per CDR3 protein. The table lists hundreds of thousands of distinct CDR3 sequences, roughly 18% of them singletons. This clonotype was seen only a few times. What it recognizes is unknown. The CDR3 runs 15 residues. The germline CDR1 and CDR2 sequences are MGHRA and YSYEKL. Trimming took off 4 bases at V and 2 bases at J, with 15 bases between the two ends. V is TRBV4-1 and J is TRBJ2-7; D uncertain. The source of this sequence is an adult woman who had mild COVID-19 (a few samples of this study predate the infection). Cell type and time point are not known. The sample taken for sequencing was PBMCs or a T cell subset sorted from them (not recorded which). The CDR3 is CASSPTLRSAYEQYF. The CDR3 coding sequence is TGCGCCAGCAGCCCCACGTTGAGGTCCGCCTACGAGCAGTACTTC.